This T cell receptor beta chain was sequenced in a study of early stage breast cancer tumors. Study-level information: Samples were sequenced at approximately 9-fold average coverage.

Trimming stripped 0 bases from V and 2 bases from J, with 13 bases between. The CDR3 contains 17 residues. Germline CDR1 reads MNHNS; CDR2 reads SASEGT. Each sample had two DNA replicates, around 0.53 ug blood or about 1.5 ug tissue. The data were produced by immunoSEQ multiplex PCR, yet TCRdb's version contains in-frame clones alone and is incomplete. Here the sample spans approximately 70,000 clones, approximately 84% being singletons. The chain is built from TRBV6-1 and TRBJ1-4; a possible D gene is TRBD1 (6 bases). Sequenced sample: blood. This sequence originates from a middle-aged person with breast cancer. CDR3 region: CASSEATGWRTNEKLFF. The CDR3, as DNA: TGTGCCAGCAGTGAAGCCACAGGGTGGAGGACTAATGAAAAACTGTTTTTT.